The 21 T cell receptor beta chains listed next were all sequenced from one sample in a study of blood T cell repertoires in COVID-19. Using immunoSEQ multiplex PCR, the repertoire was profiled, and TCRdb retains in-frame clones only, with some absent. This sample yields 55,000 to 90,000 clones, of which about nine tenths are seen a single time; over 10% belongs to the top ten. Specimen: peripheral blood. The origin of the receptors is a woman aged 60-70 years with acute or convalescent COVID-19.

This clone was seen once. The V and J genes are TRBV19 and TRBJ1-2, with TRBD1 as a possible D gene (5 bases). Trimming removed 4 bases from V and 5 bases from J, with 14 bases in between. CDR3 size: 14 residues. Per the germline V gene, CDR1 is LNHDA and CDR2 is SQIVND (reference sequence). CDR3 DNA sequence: TGTGCCAGTAGTACCCGCGTGGCAGGGTATGGCTACACCTTC. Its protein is CASSTRVAGYGYTF.

The CDR3 sequence is CASSFEGGKLFF. Here the CDR3 DNA reads TGTGCCAGCAGCTTTGAAGGAGGAAAACTGTTTTTT. The chain recombines TRBV5-4 with TRBJ1-4; D uncertain. Trimming removed 2 bases at V and 10 bases at J, with 9 bases between. Germline-derived CDR1 and CDR2 are SGHNT and YYREEE (reference sequence). The CDR3 has 12 residues.

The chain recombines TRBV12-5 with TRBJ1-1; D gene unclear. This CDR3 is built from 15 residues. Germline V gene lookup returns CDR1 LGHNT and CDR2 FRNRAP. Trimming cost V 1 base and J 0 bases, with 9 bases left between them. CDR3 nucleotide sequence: TGTGCTAGTGGTTTGGCTACGGGGATGAACACTGAAGCTTTCTTT. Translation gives CASGLATGMNTEAFF.

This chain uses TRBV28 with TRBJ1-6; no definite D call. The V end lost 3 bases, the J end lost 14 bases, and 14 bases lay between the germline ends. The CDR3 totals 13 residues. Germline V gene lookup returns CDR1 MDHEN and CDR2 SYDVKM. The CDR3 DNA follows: TGTGCCAGCAGTTTGCAGTCCCACAACACCCTCCACTTT. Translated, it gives CASSLQSHNTLHF.

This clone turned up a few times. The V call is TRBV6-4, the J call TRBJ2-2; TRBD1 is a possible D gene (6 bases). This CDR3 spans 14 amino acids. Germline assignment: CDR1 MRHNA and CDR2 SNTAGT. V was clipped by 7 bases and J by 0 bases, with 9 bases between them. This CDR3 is CASTRQANTGELFF. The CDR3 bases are TGTGCCAGCACCCGACAGGCGAACACCGGGGAGCTGTTTTTT.

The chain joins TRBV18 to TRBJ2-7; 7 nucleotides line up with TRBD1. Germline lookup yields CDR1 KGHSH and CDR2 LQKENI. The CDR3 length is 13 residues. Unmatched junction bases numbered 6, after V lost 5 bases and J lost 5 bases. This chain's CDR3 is CASSKAGGNEQYF. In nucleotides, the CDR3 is TGTGCCAGCTCAAAGGCAGGGGGTAACGAGCAGTACTTC.

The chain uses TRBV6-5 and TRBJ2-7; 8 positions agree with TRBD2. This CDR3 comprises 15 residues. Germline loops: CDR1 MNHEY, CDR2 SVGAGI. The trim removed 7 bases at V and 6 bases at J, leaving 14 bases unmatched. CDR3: CASTMSQRGHREQYF. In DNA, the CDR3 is TGTGCCAGCACCATGAGCCAGCGGGGGCACCGCGAGCAGTACTTC.

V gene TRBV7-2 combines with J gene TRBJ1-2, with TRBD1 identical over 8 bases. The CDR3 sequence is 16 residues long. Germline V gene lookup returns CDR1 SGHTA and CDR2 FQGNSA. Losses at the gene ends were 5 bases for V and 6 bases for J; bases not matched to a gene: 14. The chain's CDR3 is CASSQGGQGANHGYTF. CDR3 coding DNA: TGTGCCAGCAGCCAGGGGGGCCAGGGGGCGAACCATGGCTACACCTTC.

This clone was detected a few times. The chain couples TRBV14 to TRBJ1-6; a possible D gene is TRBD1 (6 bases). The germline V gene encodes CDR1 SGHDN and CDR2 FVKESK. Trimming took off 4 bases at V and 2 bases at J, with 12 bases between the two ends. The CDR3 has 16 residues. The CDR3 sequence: CASSPLQGPYNSPLHF. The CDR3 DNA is TGTGCCAGCAGCCCACTTCAGGGGCCCTATAATTCACCCCTCCACTTT.

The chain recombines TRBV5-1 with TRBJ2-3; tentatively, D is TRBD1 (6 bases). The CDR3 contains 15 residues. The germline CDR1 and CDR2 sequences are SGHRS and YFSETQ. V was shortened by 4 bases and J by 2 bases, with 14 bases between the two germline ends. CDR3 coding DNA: TGCGCCAGCAGCATCCAACAGGGTCCCACAGATACGCAGTATTTT. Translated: CASSIQQGPTDTQYF.

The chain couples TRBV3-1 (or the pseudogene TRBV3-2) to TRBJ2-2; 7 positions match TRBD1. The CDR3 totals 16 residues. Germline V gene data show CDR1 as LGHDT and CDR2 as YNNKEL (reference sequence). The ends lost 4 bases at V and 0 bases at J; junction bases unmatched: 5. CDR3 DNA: TGTGCCAGCAGCCCCGGACAGGAGACGAACACCGGGGAGCTGTTTTTT. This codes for CASSPGQETNTGELFF.

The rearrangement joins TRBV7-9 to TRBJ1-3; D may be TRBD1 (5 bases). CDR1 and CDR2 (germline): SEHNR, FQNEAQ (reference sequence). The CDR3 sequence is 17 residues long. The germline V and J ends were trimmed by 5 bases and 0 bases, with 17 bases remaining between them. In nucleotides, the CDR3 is TGTGCCAGCAGCCCACAGGTCCTGCCCCTCTCTGGAAACACCATATATTTT. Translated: CASSPQVLPLSGNTIYF.

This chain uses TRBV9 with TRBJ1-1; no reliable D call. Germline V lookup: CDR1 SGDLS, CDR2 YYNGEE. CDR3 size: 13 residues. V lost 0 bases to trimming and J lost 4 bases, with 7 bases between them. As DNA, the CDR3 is TGTGCCAGCAGCGTAGAAGAGGGCACTGAAGCTTTCTTT. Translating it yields CASSVEEGTEAFF.

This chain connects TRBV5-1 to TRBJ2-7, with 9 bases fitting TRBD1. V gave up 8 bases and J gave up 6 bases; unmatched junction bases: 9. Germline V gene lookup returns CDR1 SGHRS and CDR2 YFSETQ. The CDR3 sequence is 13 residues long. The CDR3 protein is CARQGQGFSEQYF. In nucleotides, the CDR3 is TGCGCCAGACAGGGACAGGGATTCTCCGAGCAGTACTTC.

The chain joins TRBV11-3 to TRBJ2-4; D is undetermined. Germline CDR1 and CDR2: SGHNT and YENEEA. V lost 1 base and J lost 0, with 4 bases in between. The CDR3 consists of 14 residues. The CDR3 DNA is TGTGCCAGCAGCTTAGCCGTAGCCAAAAACATTCAGTACTTC. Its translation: CASSLAVAKNIQYF.

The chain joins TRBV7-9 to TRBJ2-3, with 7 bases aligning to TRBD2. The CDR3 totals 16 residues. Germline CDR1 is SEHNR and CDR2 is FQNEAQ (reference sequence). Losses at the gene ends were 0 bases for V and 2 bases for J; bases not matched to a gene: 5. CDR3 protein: CASSLARLANTDTQYF. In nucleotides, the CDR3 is TGTGCCAGCAGCTTAGCCCGACTAGCCAACACAGATACGCAGTATTTT.

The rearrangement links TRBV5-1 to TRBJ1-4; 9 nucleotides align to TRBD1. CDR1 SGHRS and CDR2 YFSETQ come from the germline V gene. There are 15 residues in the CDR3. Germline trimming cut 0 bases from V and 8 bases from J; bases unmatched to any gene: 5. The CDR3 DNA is TGCGCCAGCAGCTTGGATGGGACAGGGAACGAAAAACTGTTTTTT. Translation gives CASSLDGTGNEKLFF.

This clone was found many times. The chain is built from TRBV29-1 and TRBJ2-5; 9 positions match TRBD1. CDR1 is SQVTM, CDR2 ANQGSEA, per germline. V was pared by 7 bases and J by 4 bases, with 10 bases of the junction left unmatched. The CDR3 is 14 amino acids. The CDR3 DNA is TGCAGCGCCCCGGGACAGGGCTTCGGAGAGACCCAGTACTTC. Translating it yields CSAPGQGFGETQYF.

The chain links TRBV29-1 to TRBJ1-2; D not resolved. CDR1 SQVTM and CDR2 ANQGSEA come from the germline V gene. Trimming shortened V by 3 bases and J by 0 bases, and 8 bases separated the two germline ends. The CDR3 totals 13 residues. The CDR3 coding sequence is TGCAGCGTTGACCCGGGTGCTAACTATGGCTACACCTTC. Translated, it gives CSVDPGANYGYTF.

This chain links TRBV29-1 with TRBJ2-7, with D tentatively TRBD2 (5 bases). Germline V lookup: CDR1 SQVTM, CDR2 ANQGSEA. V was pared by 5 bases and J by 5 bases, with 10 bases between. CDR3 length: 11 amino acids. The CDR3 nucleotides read TGCAGCGTTACCCTCGGGGACGAGCAGTACTTC. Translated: CSVTLGDEQYF.

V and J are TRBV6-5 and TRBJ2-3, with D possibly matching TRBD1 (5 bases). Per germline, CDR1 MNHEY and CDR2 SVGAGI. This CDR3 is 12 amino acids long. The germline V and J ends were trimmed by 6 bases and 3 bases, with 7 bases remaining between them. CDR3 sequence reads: CASSRDTDTQYF. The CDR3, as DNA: TGTGCCAGCAGCAGGGATACAGATACGCAGTATTTT.